Presented here are 31 T cell receptor beta chains from one specimen sequenced in a study of shared T cell receptors in the human thymus. Measured with immunoSEQ multiplex PCR; TCRdb has only the in-frame clones, and not every one. The table has hundreds of thousands of clones, 87% seen once. The sample also formed part of further work on human thymus T cells.

The sequenced sample was thymocytes. All receptors come from a boy under three years old with a congenital heart defect.

This chain joins TRBV14 and TRBJ1-4; TRBD1 is a possible D gene (6 bases). The germline gives CDR1 SGHDN, CDR2 FVKESK. The CDR3 runs to 15 residues. The V end lost 0 bases, the J end lost 6 bases, and 11 bases lay between the germline ends. The CDR3 loop reads CASSQEQGKDEKLFF. For the CDR3, the DNA is TGTGCCAGCAGCCAAGAACAGGGAAAAGATGAAAAACTGTTTTTT.

The chain links TRBV5-1 to TRBJ2-7, with TRBD1 identical over 7 bases. Germline trimming cut 3 bases from V and 0 bases from J; bases unmatched to any gene: 24. The CDR3 has 21 amino acids. Germline loops: CDR1 SGHRS, CDR2 YFSETQ. CDR3 bases: TGCGCCAGCAGCTCCACCCGACAGGGAAAAACCCCTAGCCCCGACTCCTACGAGCAGTACTTC. Protein: CASSSTRQGKTPSPDSYEQYF.

This clone was detected only a few times. The chain uses TRBV18 and TRBJ1-2, with a possible D match to TRBD1 (5 bases). Germline V gene data show CDR1 as KGHSH and CDR2 as LQKENI. The CDR3 has 13 amino acids. V lost 4 bases and J lost 4, with 10 bases in between. CDR3 amino acids: CASSQEDSYGYTF. The CDR3 DNA follows: TGTGCCAGCTCACAAGAAGACAGCTATGGCTACACCTTC.

The chain uses TRBV28 and TRBJ1-1, with TRBD1 identical over 9 bases. J was trimmed by 0 bases and V by 3 bases; bases with no gene match: 5. The CDR3 is 16 residues long. Germline lookup yields CDR1 MDHEN and CDR2 SYDVKM. This chain's CDR3 is CASSFSGQGMNTEAFF. The CDR3 nucleotides read TGTGCCAGCAGTTTCTCGGGACAGGGTATGAACACTGAAGCTTTCTTT.

The chain uses TRBV2 and TRBJ1-1; TRBD1 is a possible D gene (5 bases). Germline V CDR1 and CDR2: SNHLY, FYNNEI. This CDR3 is built from 14 residues. The ends were cut back, 6 bases at V and 6 bases at J, with 17 bases in the middle. The CDR3 sequence: CASSLVADSSEAFF. In DNA form, the CDR3 reads TGTGCCAGCAGCCTTGTAGCCGACAGTTCTGAAGCTTTCTTT.

The V call is TRBV4-2, the J call TRBJ1-6; tentative D call: TRBD1 (5 bases). CDR1 is LGHNA and CDR2 is YNFKEQ in the germline V gene. The CDR3 consists of 18 residues. The V gene lost 2 bases and the J gene lost 4 bases, with 18 bases spanning the gap. CDR3 sequence reads: CASSQCGWGPRYNSPLHF. The CDR3 DNA follows: TGTGCCAGCAGCCAATGTGGATGGGGCCCCCGATATAATTCACCCCTCCACTTT.

This clone was observed once. This chain joins TRBV12-5 and TRBJ1-1, with 8 nucleotides matching TRBD1. This CDR3 is 14 amino acids long. Trimming removed 1 base from V and 7 bases from J; junction bases left unmatched: 5. The germline CDR1 and CDR2 sequences are LGHNT and FRNRAP. CDR3 in amino acids: CASGLGTGRDEAFF. DNA of the CDR3: TGTGCTAGTGGTTTGGGGACAGGGCGGGATGAAGCTTTCTTT. Full variable domain (outside the CDR3, taken from reference TRBV12-5 and TRBJ1-1): DARVTQTPRHKVTEMGQEVTMRCQPILGHNTVFWYRQTMMQGLELLAYFRNRAPLDDSGMPKDRFSAEMPDATLATLKIQPSEPRDSAVYFCASGLGTGRDEAFFGQGTRLTVV.

The CDR3 nucleotides read TGTGCCAGCAGTTACGGGGCCCTTGAAGCTTTCTTT. It translates to CASSYGALEAFF. The rearrangement links TRBV6-6 to TRBJ1-1, with D possibly TRBD1 on 5 matching bases. The CDR3 length is 12 residues. The germline CDR1 and CDR2 sequences are MNHNY and SVGAGI (reference sequence). Between the trimmed V and J ends, which lost 2 bases and 7 bases, there was a span of 8 bases.

The chain employs TRBV5-6 and TRBJ1-2, with 9 bases matching TRBD1. Germline CDR1 SGHDT, CDR2 YYEEEE. CDR3 length: 15 amino acids. V shed 4 bases, J shed 2 bases, and the junction held 6 bases outside the gene matches. CDR3: CASSAGDRDNYGYTF. The CDR3 DNA reads TGTGCCAGCAGCGCTGGGGACAGGGACAACTATGGCTACACCTTC.

The chain links TRBV6-1 to TRBJ1-2, with 7 positions matching TRBD1. V lost 1 base and J lost 4; bases outside the gene matches: 6. The CDR3 runs 15 residues. CDR1 MNHNS and CDR2 SASEGT come from the germline V gene. CDR3 bases: TGTGCCAGCAGTGAAGAAGTGGGACAGTTCTATGGCTACACCTTC. It codes for CASSEEVGQFYGYTF.

The chain recombines TRBV10-3 with TRBJ2-1; D ambiguous. This CDR3 is 15 amino acids long. Trimming pared 5 bases from V and 2 bases from J, leaving 13 bases between. Germline CDR1 is ENHRY and CDR2 is SYGVKD. CDR3 nucleotide sequence: TGTGCCATCAGTAATCGCAAGCGTCCCTACAATGAGCAGTTCTTC. Its translation: CAISNRKRPYNEQFF.

The V call is TRBV15, the J call TRBJ1-5; 8 bases line up with TRBD1. The CDR3 is made up of 17 amino acids. The V gene's germline CDR1 is LNHNV and CDR2 YYDKDF (reference sequence). Losses at the gene ends were 1 base for V and 5 bases for J; bases not matched to a gene: 10. CDR3 amino acids: CATSRGSRTGTDQPQHF. For the CDR3, the DNA is TGTGCCACCAGCAGAGGTTCCAGGACAGGGACAGATCAGCCCCAGCATTTT.

This chain's CDR3 is CASSQDGTSGGFDEQFF. The DNA for the CDR3 is TGCGCCAGCAGCCAAGATGGGACTAGCGGGGGGTTCGATGAGCAGTTCTTC. V and J are TRBV4-3 and TRBJ2-1; 15 bases map to TRBD2. The CDR3 totals 17 residues. After removal of 0 bases from V and 8 bases from J, the junction contained 5 bases not matched to a gene. CDR1 and CDR2 from the germline V gene are LGHNA and YSLEER.

The rearrangement links TRBV19 to TRBJ1-5; D remains ambiguous. CDR3 length: 15 residues. The germline gives CDR1 LNHDA, CDR2 SQIVND (reference sequence). V dropped 3 bases and J dropped 4 bases, with 13 bases sitting between them. The CDR3 loop is CASSIPGLLNQPQHF. In nucleotides, the CDR3 is TGTGCCAGTAGTATCCCTGGACTCCTTAATCAGCCCCAGCATTTT.

This clone came up once. The chain links TRBV5-1 to TRBJ2-1; D may be TRBD1 (5 bases). The V and J ends lost 4 bases and 8 bases respectively, with 16 bases between them. The germline CDR1 and CDR2 sequences are SGHRS and YFSETQ. CDR3 length: 14 amino acids. The CDR3 here is CASSPPQGIDEQFF. The CDR3 nucleotides are TGCGCCAGCAGCCCGCCCCAGGGTATAGATGAGCAGTTCTTC.

The CDR3 region has the DNA TGCGCCAGCAGCCGTTGGGGGCCTAGGGAGGGTGAGCAGTTCTTC. Its protein product is CASSRWGPREGEQFF. The rearrangement links TRBV5-1 to TRBJ2-1; D might be TRBD2 (7 bases). The V end lost 4 bases, the J end lost 9 bases, and 20 bases lay between the germline ends. The CDR3 runs to 15 residues. Germline V lookup: CDR1 SGHRS, CDR2 YFSETQ.

This chain's CDR3 is CASSLDRGGLQPQHF. CDR3 in DNA: TGTGCCAGCAGCTTAGATAGAGGGGGCCTTCAGCCCCAGCATTTT. The chain recombines TRBV11-2 with TRBJ1-5; 7 nucleotides agree with TRBD1. V trimming: 0 bases; J trimming: 6 bases; junction bases outside the gene matches: 5. Germline CDR1 and CDR2: SGHAT and FQNNGV. The CDR3 extends over 15 amino acids. The entire variable domain, with the rest obtained from reference TRBV11-2 and TRBJ1-5, is as follows: EAGVAQSPRYKIIEKRQSVAFWCNPISGHATLYWYQQILGQGPKLLIQFQNNGVVDDSQLPKDRFSAERLKGVDSTLKIQPAKLEDSAVYLCASSLDRGGLQPQHFGDGTRLSIL.

The chain uses TRBV27 and TRBJ1-6; TRBD1 is a possible D gene (6 bases). V lost 0 bases and J 5 bases, leaving 11 bases between the germline ends. The CDR3 consists of 16 residues. CDR1 and CDR2 (germline): MNHEY, SMNVEV (reference sequence). The DNA for the CDR3 is TGTGCCAGCAGTTTATCGGCAGGGGCTGATAATTCACCCCTCCACTTT. It specifies CASSLSAGADNSPLHF.

This sequence joins TRBV7-9 and TRBJ2-7; D gene uncertain. The germline V gene encodes CDR1 SEHNR and CDR2 FQNEAQ (reference sequence). The CDR3 totals 14 residues. V shed 5 bases and J shed 0 bases, with 11 bases lying between them. The CDR3 DNA is TGTGCCAGCAGCCTACCGGAGCCCTCCTACGAGCAGTACTTC. Its protein product is CASSLPEPSYEQYF.

The table lists this clone with a count of one. This chain links TRBV5-1 with TRBJ1-2; TRBD1 aligns across 7 bases. The V and J ends lost 0 bases and 3 bases, in that order; junction bases with no gene match: 2. The CDR3 has 14 amino acids. The germline gives CDR1 SGHRS, CDR2 YFSETQ. CDR3 sequence reads: CASSLVTGDYGYTF. As DNA, the CDR3 is TGCGCCAGCAGCTTGGTTACAGGGGACTATGGCTACACCTTC.

A few counts support this clone. CDR3 protein: CATSRDQASGRVRDIQYF. The DNA for the CDR3 is TGTGCCACCAGCAGAGATCAGGCTAGCGGGAGGGTTAGGGACATTCAGTACTTC. The V call is TRBV15, the J call TRBJ2-4, with TRBD2 matching 12 bases. The CDR3 spans 18 residues. The J segment lost 8 bases and the V segment lost 0 bases, leaving 11 bases of the junction unmatched. The germline gives CDR1 LNHNV, CDR2 YYDKDF (reference sequence). The variable domain in full, completed from reference TRBV15 and TRBJ2-4, reads DAMVIQNPRYQVTQFGKPVTLSCSQTLNHNVMYWYQQKSSQAPKLLFHYYDKDFNNEADTPDNFQSRRPNTSFCFLDIRSPGLGDTAMYLCATSRDQASGRVRDIQYFGAGTRLSVL.

The chain joins TRBV28 to TRBJ2-7; weak D call: TRBD1 (6 bases). The CDR3 sequence is 16 residues long. The germline V gene encodes CDR1 MDHEN and CDR2 SYDVKM. Trimming left V 2 bases short and J 1 base short, with 15 bases between. The chain's CDR3 is CASSLKVGQRSYEQYF. The CDR3 DNA sequence: TGTGCCAGCAGTTTAAAGGTTGGACAGCGGTCCTACGAGCAGTACTTC.

The chain carries TRBV10-2 and TRBJ2-7; D is unclear. Trimming took off 6 bases at V and 6 bases at J, with 12 bases between the two ends. CDR1 WSHSY and CDR2 SAAADI come from the germline V gene. CDR3 length: 12 residues. CDR3 sequence reads: CASRINPGEQYF. For the CDR3, the DNA is TGCGCCAGCAGGATCAACCCGGGCGAGCAGTACTTC.

Here the CDR3 DNA reads TGCGCCAGCAGCCAAGTCCGGAGAGACGGCGAGACCCAGTACTTC. This gives the protein CASSQVRRDGETQYF. This chain uses TRBV4-1 with TRBJ2-5; D not certain. In germline, CDR1 is MGHRA, CDR2 YSYEKL. CDR3 length equals 15 residues. V lost 1 base and J 5 bases, leaving 14 bases between the germline ends.

This clone was counted a few times. The J gene is TRBJ2-1, the V gene TRBV29-1, with TRBD2 matching over 10 bases. After removal of 7 bases from V and 8 bases from J, the junction contained 17 bases not matched to a gene. CDR1 and CDR2 from the germline V gene are SQVTM and ANQGSEA. This CDR3 is 16 amino acids long. CDR3 amino acids: CSDVTSSGREVDEQFF. In DNA form, the CDR3 reads TGCAGCGACGTGACCTCTAGCGGGAGAGAGGTTGATGAGCAGTTCTTC.

CDR3 sequence (DNA): TGTGCCAGATACCCCCCAATAGCCGGACAGTACTATGGCTACACCTTC. This encodes CARYPPIAGQYYGYTF. This rearrangement joins TRBV11-3 to TRBJ1-2; TRBD1 might be the D (6 bases). CDR1 and CDR2 (germline): SGHNT, YENEEA. V dropped 9 bases and J dropped 3 bases, with 23 bases sitting between them. The CDR3 loop spans 16 amino acids.

This clone showed up just a few times. J is TRBJ1-4 and V is TRBV29-1; TRBD1 aligns across 11 bases. This CDR3 has 14 amino acids. V was clipped by 4 bases and J by 6 bases; unmatched bases: 4. Germline V gives CDR1 SQVTM, CDR2 ANQGSEA. CDR3 region: CSVGTGQGDEKLFF. The CDR3 bases are TGCAGCGTTGGAACGGGACAGGGGGATGAAAAACTGTTTTTT.

The chain employs TRBV15 and TRBJ1-5; D is unresolved. Germline-derived CDR1 and CDR2 are LNHNV and YYDKDF (reference sequence). CDR3 size: 15 residues. V gave up 3 bases and J gave up 6 bases, with 15 bases separating them. In DNA form, the CDR3 reads TGTGCCACCAGCAGGATTGAGGAGGAGAGTCAGCCCCAGCATTTT. Protein sequence: CATSRIEEESQPQHF.

This rearrangement joins TRBV28 to TRBJ1-1; 9 bases match TRBD1. Trimming removed 4 bases from V and 1 base from J; junction bases left unmatched: 1. Germline CDR1 MDHEN, CDR2 SYDVKM. The CDR3 is 14 residues long. DNA of the CDR3: TGTGCCAGCAGTTGGGGACAGGGGAACACTGAAGCTTTCTTT. This translates into CASSWGQGNTEAFF.

The J gene is TRBJ2-5, the V gene TRBV25-1; D not resolved. CDR1 MGHDK and CDR2 SYGVNS come from the germline V gene. This CDR3 spans 13 amino acids. V was cut by 4 bases and J by 0 bases, with 6 bases left in between. The CDR3 bases are TGTGCCAGCAGTGGTGGCTACCAAGAGACCCAGTACTTC. Translated: CASSGGYQETQYF.

This sequence joins TRBV4-1 and TRBJ2-7; 10 positions match TRBD1. This CDR3 contains 22 residues. Trimming at V came to 6 bases and at J to 1 base, leaving 27 bases not matched to a gene. The germline CDR1 and CDR2 sequences are MGHRA and YSYEKL. The CDR3, as DNA: TGCGCCAGCAGTCACGGTTACGGGATGGACAGGGGGTTCCTCAGTGGGTCCTACGAGCAGTACTTC. Translation gives CASSHGYGMDRGFLSGSYEQYF.